This TCR beta chain was observed in a study of cytomegalovirus exposure and HLA in healthy donors. This clone was recorded only once. The assay was immunoSEQ multiplex PCR, and TCRdb's table has in-frame clones only and misses some. This sample carries approximately 120,000 clones, 85% to 90% of them seen once, and the ten largest clones take about 2.1%. Germline CDR1 is LGHNA and CDR2 is YNFKEQ. The CDR3 spans 16 residues. V was trimmed by 0 bases and J by 0 bases, leaving 11 bases between them. Sequencing was carried out using PBMCs. This clonotype was obtained from a woman aged 18-29 years in good health and CMV-seronegative. The genes are TRBV4-2 and TRBJ1-1; TRBD1 might be the D (6 bases). The CDR3: CASSQESWTVNTEAFF. CDR3 DNA sequence: TGTGCCAGCAGCCAAGAATCCTGGACAGTGAACACTGAAGCTTTCTTT.